Reported below is one T cell receptor (beta chain). This specimen comes from a study of cytomegalovirus exposure and HLA in healthy donors. Sequencing was performed with immunoSEQ multiplex PCR; in TCRdb, only in-frame clones are kept and a portion is missing. Of 190,000 or so clones in the sample, roughly four fifths were seen once. Germline CDR1 reads SEHNR; CDR2 reads FQNEAQ (reference sequence). The CDR3 contains 14 residues. V lost 2 bases and J lost 9, with 14 bases in between. Sequencing used PBMCs. The receptor was isolated from a young woman in good health and CMV-seropositive. The V and J genes are TRBV7-9 and TRBJ2-1; D perhaps matches TRBD2 (6 bases). CDR3 sequence: CASSLWLEEGEQFF. The CDR3, as DNA: TGTGCCAGCAGCTTATGGCTAGAGGAGGGTGAGCAGTTCTTC.